Listed below are T cell receptor beta chains from one sample, sequenced in a study of blood T cell repertoires in COVID-19. Sequenced by immunoSEQ multiplex PCR; TCRdb stores in-frame clones only, minus some. The sample includes about 190,000 clones, roughly 78% seen only once; the top ten take 2.5% to 3%. Sequenced sample: peripheral blood. Receptors originate from a woman aged 80 or older with active or convalescent COVID-19. CDR3s include the opening cysteine and the closing phenylalanine or tryptophan. The order of the fields is CDR3 protein, CDR3 DNA, D gene, J gene, V gene, clone size, CDR3 length. The D gene is left open where the match is weak. Some rows mark clone size as missing; the rest say once, few, many or name a class of expanded clone.

CDR3aa: CASSLSMGDRVREQYF; CDR3nt: TGTGCCAGCAGCTTAAGTATGGGGGACAGGGTTCGCGAGCAGTACTTC; d_gene: TRBD1; j_gene: TRBJ2-7; v_gene: TRBV11-2; abundance: many; len: 16
CDR3aa: CASSQVGTGASAPLHF; CDR3nt: TGCGCCAGCAGCCAAGTTGGGACAGGGGCCTCGGCACCCCTCCACTTT; d_gene: TRBD1; j_gene: TRBJ1-6; v_gene: TRBV4-3; abundance: .; len: 16
CDR3aa: CASSLGRGDGYTF; CDR3nt: TGTGCCAGCAGCTTAGGCAGGGGAGATGGCTACACCTTC; d_gene: .; j_gene: TRBJ1-2; v_gene: TRBV7-3; abundance: .; len: 13
CDR3aa: CASSQVPAGGRLSYNSPLHF; CDR3nt: TGCGCCAGCAGCCAAGTCCCGGCAGGGGGCCGCCTCTCCTATAATTCACCCCTCCACTTT; d_gene: TRBD1; j_gene: TRBJ1-6; v_gene: TRBV4-1; abundance: .; len: 20
CDR3aa: CASSFEVWDRRDGYTF; CDR3nt: TGCGCCAGCAGCTTTGAGGTGTGGGACAGGAGGGATGGCTACACCTTC; d_gene: TRBD1; j_gene: TRBJ1-2; v_gene: TRBV5-1; abundance: few; len: 16
CDR3aa: CASSPLPLNTEAFF; CDR3nt: TGTGCCAGCTCACCACTTCCATTGAACACTGAAGCTTTCTTT; d_gene: .; j_gene: TRBJ1-1; v_gene: TRBV18; abundance: many; len: 14
CDR3aa: CASALEPYAPGLQYF; CDR3nt: TGTGCCAGCGCCTTAGAACCCTACGCTCCCGGACTGCAGTATTTT; d_gene: .; j_gene: TRBJ2-3; v_gene: TRBV5-4; abundance: .; len: 15
CDR3aa: CASSPQGAGTDTQYF; CDR3nt: TGTGCCAGTAGTCCCCAAGGAGCCGGCACAGATACGCAGTATTTT; d_gene: .; j_gene: TRBJ2-3; v_gene: TRBV19; abundance: .; len: 15
CDR3aa: CASIERAGFRELFF; CDR3nt: TGTGCCAGCATCGAAAGGGCGGGTTTTCGGGAGCTGTTTTTT; d_gene: .; j_gene: TRBJ2-2; v_gene: TRBV7-2; abundance: .; len: 14
CDR3aa: CASSLGARTEAFF; CDR3nt: TGTGCCAGCAGCTTAGGGGCCCGAACTGAAGCTTTCTTT; d_gene: .; j_gene: TRBJ1-1; v_gene: TRBV12-3/TRBV12-4; abundance: few; len: 13
CDR3aa: CATSDGGGASYNEQFF; CDR3nt: TGTGCCACCAGTGATGGCGGGGGGGCTTCCTACAATGAGCAGTTCTTC; d_gene: TRBD2; j_gene: TRBJ2-1; v_gene: TRBV24-1; abundance: few; len: 16